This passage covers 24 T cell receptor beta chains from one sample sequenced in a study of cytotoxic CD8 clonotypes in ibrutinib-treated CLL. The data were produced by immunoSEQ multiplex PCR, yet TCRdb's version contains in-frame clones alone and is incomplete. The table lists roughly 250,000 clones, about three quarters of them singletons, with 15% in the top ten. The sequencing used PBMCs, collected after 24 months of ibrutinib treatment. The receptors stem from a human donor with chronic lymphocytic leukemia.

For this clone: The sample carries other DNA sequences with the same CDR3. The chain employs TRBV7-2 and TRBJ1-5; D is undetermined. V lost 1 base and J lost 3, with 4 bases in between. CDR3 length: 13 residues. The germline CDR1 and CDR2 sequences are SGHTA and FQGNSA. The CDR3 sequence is CASSLEVNQPQHF. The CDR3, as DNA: TGTGCCAGCAGCTTAGAAGTCAATCAGCCCCAGCATTTT. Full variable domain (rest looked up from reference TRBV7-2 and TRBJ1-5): GAGVSQSPSNKVTEKGKDVELRCDPISGHTALYWYRQSLGQGLEFLIYFQGNSAPDKSGLPSDRFSAERTGGSVSTLTIQRTQQEDSAVYLCASSLEVNQPQHFGDGTRLSIL.

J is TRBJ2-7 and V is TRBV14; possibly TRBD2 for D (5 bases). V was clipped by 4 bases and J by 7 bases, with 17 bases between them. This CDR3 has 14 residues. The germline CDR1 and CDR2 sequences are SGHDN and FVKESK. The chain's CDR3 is CASSRAGAPEEQYF. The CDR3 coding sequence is TGTGCCAGCAGCCGCGCGGGCGCCCCTGAAGAGCAGTACTTC. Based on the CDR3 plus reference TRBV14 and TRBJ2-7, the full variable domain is EAGVTQFPSHSVIEKGQTVTLRCDPISGHDNLYWYRRVMGKEIKFLLHFVKESKQDESGMPNNRFLAERTGGTYSTLKVQPAELEDSGVYFCASSRAGAPEEQYFGPGTRLTVT.

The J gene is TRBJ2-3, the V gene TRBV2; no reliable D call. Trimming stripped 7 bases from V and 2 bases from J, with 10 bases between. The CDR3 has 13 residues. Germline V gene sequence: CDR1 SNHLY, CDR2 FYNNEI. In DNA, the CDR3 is TGTGCCAGCAACGAAAAACCCACAGATACGCAGTATTTT. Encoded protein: CASNEKPTDTQYF.

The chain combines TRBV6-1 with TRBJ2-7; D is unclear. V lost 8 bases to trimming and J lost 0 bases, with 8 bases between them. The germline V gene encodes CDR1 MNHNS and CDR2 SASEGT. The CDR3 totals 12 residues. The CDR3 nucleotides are TGTGCCAGCTGCAGTTACTCCTACGAGCAGTACTTC. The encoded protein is CASCSYSYEQYF.

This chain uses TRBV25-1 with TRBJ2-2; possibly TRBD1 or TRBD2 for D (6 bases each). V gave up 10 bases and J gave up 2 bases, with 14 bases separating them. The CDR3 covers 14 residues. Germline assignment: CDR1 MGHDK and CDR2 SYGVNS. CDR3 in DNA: TGTGCCACCCCAGGGGCGGGAAACACCGGGGAGCTGTTTTTT. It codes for CATPGAGNTGELFF.

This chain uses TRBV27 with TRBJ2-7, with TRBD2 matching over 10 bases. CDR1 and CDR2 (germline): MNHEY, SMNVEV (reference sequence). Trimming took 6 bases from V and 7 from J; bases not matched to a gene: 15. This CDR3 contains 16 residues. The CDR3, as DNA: TGTGCCAGCAGCCTAAGGACTAGCGGTCACACGGGGGAGCAGTACTTC. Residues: CASSLRTSGHTGEQYF.

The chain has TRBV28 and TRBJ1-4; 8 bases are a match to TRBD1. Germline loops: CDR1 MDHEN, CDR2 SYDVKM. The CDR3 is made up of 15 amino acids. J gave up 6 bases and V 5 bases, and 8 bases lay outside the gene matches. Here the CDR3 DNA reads TGTGCCAGCAGTGGGATCGGGACAGGAGATGAAAAACTGTTTTTT. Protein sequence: CASSGIGTGDEKLFF.

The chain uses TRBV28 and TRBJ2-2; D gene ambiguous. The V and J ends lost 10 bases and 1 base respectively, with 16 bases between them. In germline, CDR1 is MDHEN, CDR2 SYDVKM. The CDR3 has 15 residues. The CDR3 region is CATAPPKWNTGELFF. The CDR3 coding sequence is TGTGCCACCGCCCCTCCCAAGTGGAACACCGGGGAGCTGTTTTTT.

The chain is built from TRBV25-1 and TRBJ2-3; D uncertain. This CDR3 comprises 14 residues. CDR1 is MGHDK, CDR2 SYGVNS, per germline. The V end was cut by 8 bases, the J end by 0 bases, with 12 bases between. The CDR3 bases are TGTGCCAGCGGAGAGATAGATAGCACAGATACGCAGTATTTT. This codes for CASGEIDSTDTQYF.

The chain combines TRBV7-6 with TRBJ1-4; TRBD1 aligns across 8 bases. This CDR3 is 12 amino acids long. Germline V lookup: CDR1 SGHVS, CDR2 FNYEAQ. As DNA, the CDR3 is TGTGCAAGCGGACAGGGTCGCGAAAAACTGTTTTTT. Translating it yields CASGQGREKLFF.

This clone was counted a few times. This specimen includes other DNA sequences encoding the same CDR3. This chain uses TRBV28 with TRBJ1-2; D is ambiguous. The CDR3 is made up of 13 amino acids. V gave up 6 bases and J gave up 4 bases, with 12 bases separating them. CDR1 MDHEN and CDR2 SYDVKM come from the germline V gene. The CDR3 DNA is TGTGCCAGCAGCTCGGGAAGACTCTATGGCTACACCTTC. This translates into CASSSGRLYGYTF.

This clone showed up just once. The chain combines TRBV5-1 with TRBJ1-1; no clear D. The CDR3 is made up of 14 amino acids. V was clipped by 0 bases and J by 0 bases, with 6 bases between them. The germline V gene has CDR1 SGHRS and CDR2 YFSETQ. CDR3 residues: CASSLVTLNTEAFF. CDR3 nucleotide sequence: TGCGCCAGCAGCTTGGTTACGTTGAACACTGAAGCTTTCTTT.

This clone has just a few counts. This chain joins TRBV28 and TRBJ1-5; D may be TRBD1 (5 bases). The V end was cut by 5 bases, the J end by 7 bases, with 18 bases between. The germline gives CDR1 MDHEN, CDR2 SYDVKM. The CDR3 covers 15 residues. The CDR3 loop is CASSVPQGRKQPQHF. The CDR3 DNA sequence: TGTGCCAGCAGTGTGCCGCAGGGTCGGAAACAGCCCCAGCATTTT.

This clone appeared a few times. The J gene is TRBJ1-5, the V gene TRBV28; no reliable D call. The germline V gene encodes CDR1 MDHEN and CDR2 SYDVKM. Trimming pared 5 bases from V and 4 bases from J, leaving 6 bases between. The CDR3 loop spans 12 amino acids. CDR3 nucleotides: TGTGCCAGCAGTCGCCTTAATCAGCCCCAGCATTTT. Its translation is CASSRLNQPQHF.

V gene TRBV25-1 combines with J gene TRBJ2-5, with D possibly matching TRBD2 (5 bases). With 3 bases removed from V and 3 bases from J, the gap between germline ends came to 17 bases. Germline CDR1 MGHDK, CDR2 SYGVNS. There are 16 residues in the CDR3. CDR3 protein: CASSELATGIKETQYF. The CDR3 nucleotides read TGTGCCAGCAGTGAGTTGGCAACCGGGATCAAAGAGACCCAGTACTTC.

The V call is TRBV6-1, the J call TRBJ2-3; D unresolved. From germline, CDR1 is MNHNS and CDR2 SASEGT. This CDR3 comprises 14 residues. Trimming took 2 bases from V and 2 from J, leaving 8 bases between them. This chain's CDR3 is CASSETLYTDTQYF. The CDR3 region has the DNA TGTGCCAGCAGTGAAACCCTATACACAGATACGCAGTATTTT.

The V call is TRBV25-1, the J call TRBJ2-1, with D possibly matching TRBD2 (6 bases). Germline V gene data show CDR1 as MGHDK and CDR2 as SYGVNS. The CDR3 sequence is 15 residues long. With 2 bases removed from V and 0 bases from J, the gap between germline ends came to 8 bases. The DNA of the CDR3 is TGTGCCAGCAGTGAACTAGCGTACTCCTACAATGAGCAGTTCTTC. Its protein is CASSELAYSYNEQFF.

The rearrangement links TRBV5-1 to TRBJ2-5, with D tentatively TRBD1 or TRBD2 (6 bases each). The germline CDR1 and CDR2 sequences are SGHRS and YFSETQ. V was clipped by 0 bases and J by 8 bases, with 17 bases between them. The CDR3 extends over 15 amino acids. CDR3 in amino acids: CASSLEGGTKRTQYF. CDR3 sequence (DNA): TGCGCCAGCAGCTTGGAAGGGGGGACAAAGAGAACCCAGTACTTC.

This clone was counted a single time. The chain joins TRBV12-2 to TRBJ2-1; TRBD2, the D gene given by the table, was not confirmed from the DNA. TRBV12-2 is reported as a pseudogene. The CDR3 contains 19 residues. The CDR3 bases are TGTGCAAGTCGCCCGGGACTAGCGGGAGGGTTCAGCTCCTACAATGAGCAGTTCTTC. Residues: CASRPGLAGGFSSYNEQFF.

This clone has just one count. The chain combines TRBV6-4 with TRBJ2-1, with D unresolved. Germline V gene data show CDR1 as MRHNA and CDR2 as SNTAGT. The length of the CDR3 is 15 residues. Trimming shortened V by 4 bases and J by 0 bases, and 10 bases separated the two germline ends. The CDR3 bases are TGTGCCAGCAGTGCTACGGCCCTCTCCTACAATGAGCAGTTCTTC. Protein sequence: CASSATALSYNEQFF.

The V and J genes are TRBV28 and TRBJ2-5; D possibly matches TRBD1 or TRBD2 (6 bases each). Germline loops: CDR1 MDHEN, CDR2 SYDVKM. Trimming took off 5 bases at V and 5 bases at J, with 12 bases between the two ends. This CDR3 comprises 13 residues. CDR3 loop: CASSPTGTETQYF. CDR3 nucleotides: TGTGCCAGCAGTCCAACAGGGACTGAGACCCAGTACTTC.

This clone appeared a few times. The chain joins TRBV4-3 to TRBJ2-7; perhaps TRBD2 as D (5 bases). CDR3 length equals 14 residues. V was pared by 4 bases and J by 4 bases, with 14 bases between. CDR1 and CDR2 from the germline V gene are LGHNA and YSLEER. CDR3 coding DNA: TGCGCCAGCAGCCCCGTTCAAAGCGGATACGAGCAGTACTTC. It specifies CASSPVQSGYEQYF.

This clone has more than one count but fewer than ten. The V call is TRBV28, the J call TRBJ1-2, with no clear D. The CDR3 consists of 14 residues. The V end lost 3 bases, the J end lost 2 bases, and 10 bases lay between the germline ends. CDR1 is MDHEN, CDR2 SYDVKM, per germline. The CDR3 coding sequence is TGTGCCAGCAGTTTCCCCCGGCGGAACTATGGCTACACCTTC. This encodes CASSFPRRNYGYTF.

As DNA, the CDR3 is TGTGCCAGCGGCCGGGACACTACCTACGAGCAGTACTTC. This translates into CASGRDTTYEQYF. This chain joins TRBV6-5 and TRBJ2-7, with D maybe TRBD1 (6 bases). Trimming left V 8 bases short and J 2 bases short, with 13 bases between. From germline, CDR1 is MNHEY and CDR2 SVGAGI. The CDR3 extends over 13 amino acids.